One sample yielded the 19 T cell receptor beta chains listed below, sequenced in a study of cytomegalovirus exposure and HLA in healthy donors. TCRdb's copy holds only in-frame clones and misses some; the assay was immunoSEQ multiplex PCR. The sample yields around 230,000 clones, 86% seen once. Sample: PBMCs. These receptors originate from a woman younger than 45 in good health and CMV-seropositive.

This chain links TRBV10-3 with TRBJ2-2, with D uncertain. V lost 0 bases and J lost 6, with 5 bases in between. The CDR3 covers 13 residues. Germline V CDR1 and CDR2: ENHRY, SYGVKD. This CDR3 is CAISESRAGELFF. CDR3 bases: TGTGCCATCAGTGAGTCGCGTGCCGGGGAGCTGTTTTTT.

This chain joins TRBV10-3 and TRBJ2-5; D may be TRBD1 (6 bases). This CDR3 is built from 11 residues. The V and J ends lost 8 bases and 5 bases respectively, with 9 bases between them. The V gene's germline CDR1 is ENHRY and CDR2 SYGVKD. CDR3: CAIGTRETQYF. CDR3 DNA: TGTGCCATCGGGACACGCGAGACCCAGTACTTC.

The gene calls are TRBV4-1 and TRBJ2-7; 12 bases align to TRBD2. Germline V gene sequence: CDR1 MGHRA, CDR2 YSYEKL. The CDR3 sequence is 15 residues long. Losses at the gene ends were 5 bases for V and 4 bases for J; bases not matched to a gene: 6. The CDR3 spells CASSTWTSGTYEQYF. For the CDR3, the DNA is TGCGCCAGCAGCACCTGGACTAGCGGGACGTACGAGCAGTACTTC.

This chain joins TRBV6-6 and TRBJ2-5, with a possible D match to TRBD1 (6 bases). The V end was cut by 2 bases, the J end by 2 bases, with 9 bases between. The CDR3 contains 14 residues. The V gene's germline CDR1 is MNHNY and CDR2 SVGAGI (reference sequence). The CDR3 reads CASSYGDIQETQYF. CDR3 nucleotides: TGTGCCAGCAGTTACGGGGACATTCAAGAGACCCAGTACTTC.

The V and J genes are TRBV2 and TRBJ2-7; 11 bases agree with TRBD1. The germline CDR1 and CDR2 sequences are SNHLY and FYNNEI. This CDR3 spans 15 amino acids. J lost 5 bases, V lost 6 bases, and 9 bases had no gene match. As DNA, the CDR3 is TGTGCCAGCAGGAGCAACCGGGACAGGGGGGACGAGCAGTACTTC. Residues: CASRSNRDRGDEQYF.

The chain recombines TRBV7-3 with TRBJ2-5, with a tentative D call TRBD1 (6 bases). The CDR3 has 13 amino acids. V lost 5 bases and J 4 bases, leaving 11 bases between the germline ends. Germline V CDR1 and CDR2: SGHTA, FQGTGA. The CDR3 DNA reads as TGTGCCAGCAGCCCAGGGGCCCGAGAGACCCAGTACTTC. This encodes CASSPGARETQYF.

The chain joins TRBV19 to TRBJ2-5; D gene uncertain. The germline CDR1 and CDR2 sequences are LNHDA and SQIVND (reference sequence). The germline V and J ends were trimmed by 5 bases and 4 bases, with 11 bases remaining between them. CDR3 length equals 13 residues. The CDR3: CASSPRIAETQYF. The CDR3 DNA reads TGTGCCAGTAGTCCTCGAATAGCAGAGACCCAGTACTTC. Drawing the rest from reference TRBV19 and TRBJ2-5, the complete variable domain is DGGITQSPKYLFRKEGQNVTLSCEQNLNHDAMYWYRQDPGQGLRLIYYSQIVNDFQKGDIAEGYSVSREKKESFPLTVTSAQKNPTAFYLCASSPRIAETQYFGPGTRLLVL.

The table lists this clone with a count of one. The chain couples TRBV7-9 to TRBJ2-1; possible D gene TRBD2, 5 bases. Germline V gene sequence: CDR1 SEHNR, CDR2 FQNEAQ (reference sequence). Deletions cut 6 bases from V and 10 bases from J, with 25 bases between. The CDR3 contains 16 residues. CDR3 in DNA: TGTGCCAGCAGTCCACCCGGACTGTCCGTTATTTGGGAGCAGTTCTTC. Amino acids: CASSPPGLSVIWEQFF.

The chain is built from TRBV5-1 and TRBJ1-5; 7 bases line up with TRBD1. V gave up 4 bases and J gave up 4 bases; unmatched junction bases: 5. Germline assignment: CDR1 SGHRS and CDR2 YFSETQ. The CDR3 spans 14 residues. The CDR3 DNA reads TGCGCCAGCAGCCGGGGACAGCCGAATCAGCCCCAGCATTTT. Protein sequence: CASSRGQPNQPQHF.

The CDR3 nucleotides are TGTGCCAGCTCACTAGTCGAGACTCAGGGAGAGACCCAGTACTTC. Translation: CASSLVETQGETQYF. The chain links TRBV18 to TRBJ2-5, with D perhaps matching TRBD1 (5 bases). The CDR3 covers 15 residues. Per the germline V gene, CDR1 is KGHSH and CDR2 is LQKENI. Trimming pared 4 bases from V and 4 bases from J, leaving 16 bases between.

This clone was seen only once. This chain links TRBV5-1 with TRBJ2-3; 10 bases match TRBD2. CDR3 length: 16 residues. The germline gives CDR1 SGHRS, CDR2 YFSETQ. Trimming at V came to 1 base and at J to 4 bases, leaving 6 bases not matched to a gene. The CDR3 nucleotides read TGCGCCAGCAGCTTGAGCCCTAGCGGGAGTGCAGATACGCAGTATTTT. Protein sequence: CASSLSPSGSADTQYF.

The V call is TRBV2, the J call TRBJ2-7; a weak D match, TRBD2 (6 bases). Trimming shortened V by 1 base and J by 1 base, and 14 bases separated the two germline ends. The germline CDR1 and CDR2 sequences are SNHLY and FYNNEI. This CDR3 region has 16 residues. CDR3 residues: CASSEVGGTSSYEQYF. In DNA form, the CDR3 reads TGTGCCAGCAGTGAAGTTGGTGGGACTTCTTCCTACGAGCAGTACTTC. The full variable domain, in which reference TRBV2 and TRBJ2-7 provide the parts outside the CDR3, is EPEVTQTPSHQVTQMGQEVILRCVPISNHLYFYWYRQILGQKVEFLVSFYNNEISEKSEIFDDQFSVERPDGSNFTLKIRSTKLEDSAMYFCASSEVGGTSSYEQYFGPGTRLTVT.

The gene calls are TRBV27 and TRBJ1-5; TRBD1 agrees at 7 bases. V was pared by 6 bases and J by 4 bases, with 6 bases of the junction left unmatched. Germline values: CDR1 MNHEY, CDR2 SMNVEV (reference sequence). The CDR3 is 14 residues long. CDR3 residues: CASSHGQENQPQHF. The CDR3 DNA reads TGTGCCAGCAGCCATGGACAGGAAAATCAGCCCCAGCATTTT.

V gene TRBV30 combines with J gene TRBJ1-2; 8 nucleotides match TRBD1. V trimming: 5 bases; J trimming: 7 bases; junction bases outside the gene matches: 3. Germline-derived CDR1 and CDR2 are GTSNPN and SVGIG (reference sequence). The CDR3 runs to 11 residues. CDR3 in DNA: TGTGCCTGGCAGACAGGGGTTGGCTACACCTTC. Protein sequence: CAWQTGVGYTF.

This clone was observed a handful of times. The same CDR3 can be traced to other DNA sequences in this sample. The chain employs TRBV7-9 and TRBJ2-7, with D hard to call. Trimming cost V 5 bases and J 0 bases, with 2 bases left between them. Germline loops: CDR1 SEHNR, CDR2 FQNEAQ (reference sequence). The CDR3 totals 11 residues. CDR3 nucleotides: TGTGCCAGCAGCCTCTCCTACGAGCAGTACTTC. This sequence encodes CASSLSYEQYF.

The chain couples TRBV6-1 to TRBJ1-5; D remains unclear. The V gene lost 2 bases and the J gene lost 6 bases, with 17 bases spanning the gap. The CDR3 is made up of 16 amino acids. Germline V gene sequence: CDR1 MNHNS, CDR2 SASEGT. CDR3 protein: CASSEISWSGGQPQHF. In nucleotides, the CDR3 is TGTGCCAGCAGTGAAATTTCCTGGTCAGGAGGTCAGCCCCAGCATTTT.

Points on this clone: This sample also contains other DNA sequences that code for the same CDR3. The chain is built from TRBV18 and TRBJ2-1, with a weak D call TRBD2 (5 bases). There are 13 residues in the CDR3. V lost 0 bases and J lost 5, with 5 bases in between. Germline CDR1 KGHSH, CDR2 LQKENI. The CDR3 sequence is CASSPPGDNEQFF. The CDR3 DNA sequence: TGTGCCAGCTCACCACCGGGAGACAATGAGCAGTTCTTC.

The rearrangement uses TRBV2 and TRBJ1-5, with D uncertain. V was trimmed by 5 bases and J by 6 bases, leaving 20 bases between them. Looked up from germline, CDR1 is SNHLY and CDR2 is FYNNEI. The CDR3 consists of 16 residues. The CDR3 coding sequence is TGTGCCAGCAGTTACGGGGTGGGAGGCACGGGTCAGCCCCAGCATTTT. Encoded protein: CASSYGVGGTGQPQHF.

This chain links TRBV5-5 with TRBJ2-5, with 8 bases identical to TRBD1. Germline assignment: CDR1 SGHKS and CDR2 YYEKEE (reference sequence). V shed 4 bases and J 0 bases; nucleotides not matched to a gene: 8. CDR3 length equals 16 residues. The CDR3 coding sequence is TGTGCCAGCAGCCCTCGGACAGGGACGTACCAAGAGACCCAGTACTTC. Residues: CASSPRTGTYQETQYF.